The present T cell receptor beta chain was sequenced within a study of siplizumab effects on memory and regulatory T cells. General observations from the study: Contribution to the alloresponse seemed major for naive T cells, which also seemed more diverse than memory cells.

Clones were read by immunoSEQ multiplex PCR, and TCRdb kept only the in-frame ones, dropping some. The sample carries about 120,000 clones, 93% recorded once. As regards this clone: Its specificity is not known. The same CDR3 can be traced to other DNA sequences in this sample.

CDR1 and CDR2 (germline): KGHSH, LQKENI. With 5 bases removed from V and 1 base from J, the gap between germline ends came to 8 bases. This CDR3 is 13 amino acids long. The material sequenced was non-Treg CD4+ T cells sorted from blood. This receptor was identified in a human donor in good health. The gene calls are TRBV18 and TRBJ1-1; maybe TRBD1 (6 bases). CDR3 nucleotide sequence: TGTGCCAGCTCATCGGACAGGAACACTGAAGCTTTCTTT. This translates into CASSSDRNTEAFF.